Sequencing of this T cell receptor (beta chain) was carried out in a study of cytomegalovirus exposure and HLA in healthy donors. In the case of this clone: Its antigen is still unknown.

The J segment lost 1 base and the V segment lost 4 bases, leaving 10 bases of the junction unmatched. In germline, CDR1 is MNHNS, CDR2 SASEGT. The CDR3 length is 16 residues. This PCR relied on a set of 60 Vbeta primers and 13 Jbeta primers. Sequencing was performed with immunoSEQ multiplex PCR; in TCRdb, only in-frame clones are kept and a portion is missing. The sample carries fewer than 90,000 clones, roughly 77% recorded once. General study results and limits: Later on, analysis showed that most CMV-associated TCR beta chains appeared to be HLA-restricted.

The receptor was derived from a human donor in good health. The rearrangement joins TRBV6-1 to TRBJ2-7, with 7 bases matching TRBD1. Sequences were obtained from PBMCs. CDR3 protein: CASSAFGTVDSYEQYF. CDR3 coding DNA: TGTGCCAGCAGTGCCTTTGGGACAGTGGATTCCTACGAGCAGTACTTC.